The 25 T cell receptor beta chains presented below share a single source sample, sequenced in a study of regulatory T cells in long-lasting Graves disease. Arm-PCR of CDR3 regions and iRepertoire HTBI primers were the basis on which TCR beta libraries were built. Each CDR3 protein is one row after TCRdb ran MiXCR on the multiplex PCR reads. In the table there are around 480,000 distinct CDR3 sequences, about 16% of which are singletons. Regarding time point: newly diagnosed GD, antithyroid drugs for less than 3 months. The TCR library was made from RNA extracted from PBMCs. The data also belong to a second study, concerning T cells in Graves' hyperthyroidism and ophthalmopathy.

The sequences come from peripheral blood mononuclear cells (PBMCs), collected at new diagnosis, from a patient treated with antithyroid drugs. The receptor source for this set is a woman aged 40-60 years with Graves disease.

This clonotype has ten or more counts. The chain links TRBV11-2 to TRBJ2-3; D is unclear. Trimming took 3 bases from V and 2 from J, leaving 12 bases between them. Germline CDR1 reads SGHAT; CDR2 reads FQNNGV. The CDR3 length is 15 residues. CDR3 sequence: CASSFTGYTTDTQYF. CDR3 DNA sequence: TGTGCCAGCAGCTTTACGGGTTATACCACAGATACGCAGTATTTT.

This clonotype was found many times. V and J are TRBV11-2 and TRBJ2-5; D call uncertain. V lost 6 bases to trimming and J lost 4 bases, with 6 bases between them. From germline, CDR1 is SGHAT and CDR2 FQNNGV. The CDR3 loop spans 11 amino acids. CDR3 sequence reads: CASRRTETQYF. The CDR3 DNA reads as TGTGCCAGCAGAAGGACAGAGACCCAGTACTTC.

The chain employs TRBV6-1 and TRBJ2-1, with 12 bases aligning to TRBD2. This CDR3 region has 20 residues. V shed 7 bases and J 4 bases; nucleotides not matched to a gene: 20. From germline, CDR1 is MNHNS and CDR2 SASEGT. CDR3 DNA: TGTGCCAGCACCGGGTCGACTAGCGGGGGTTTCTGGGGGGTATACAATGAGCAGTTCTTC. Translating gives CASTGSTSGGFWGVYNEQFF.

This clonotype was recorded many times. The chain joins TRBV2 to TRBJ1-1; no definite D call. This CDR3 is built from 13 residues. V dropped 4 bases and J dropped 0 bases, with 6 bases sitting between them. Germline V gene lookup returns CDR1 SNHLY and CDR2 FYNNEI. DNA of the CDR3: TGTGCCAGCAGTGGGGGAATGAACACTGAAGCTTTCTTT. This translates into CASSGGMNTEAFF.

This clonotype was detected a few times. The CDR3, as DNA: TGTGCCTGGAAGCGGGGTATCACTGAAGCTTTCTTT. This codes for CAWKRGITEAFF. The rearrangement links TRBV30 to TRBJ1-1, with D unclear. Germline V gene lookup returns CDR1 GTSNPN and CDR2 SVGIG (reference sequence). The germline V and J ends were trimmed by 4 bases and 4 bases, with 10 bases remaining between them. The CDR3 loop spans 12 amino acids.

This clonotype was recorded at least ten times. The chain combines TRBV6-1 with TRBJ2-7; TRBD2 matches 8 bases. V gave up 7 bases and J gave up 3 bases; unmatched junction bases: 8. The CDR3 is 14 residues long. Per germline, CDR1 MNHNS and CDR2 SASEGT. This chain's CDR3 is CASNGGAGLYEQYF. The CDR3 nucleotides are TGTGCCAGCAACGGGGGGGCAGGTCTCTACGAGCAGTACTTC.

This clonotype has a handful of counts. The rearrangement links TRBV5-1 to TRBJ1-3; TRBD1 aligns across 7 bases. After removal of 4 bases from V and 2 bases from J, the junction contained 15 bases not matched to a gene. CDR1 and CDR2 from the germline V gene are SGHRS and YFSETQ. This CDR3 has 18 amino acids. The CDR3 sequence: CASSHSPSQGRTGNTIYF. CDR3 DNA: TGCGCCAGCAGCCATTCGCCGTCACAGGGGAGGACTGGAAACACCATATATTTT.

Only a few counts were recorded for this clonotype. DNA of the CDR3: TGTGCCAGCAGTGGACAGGGTGATAATTCACCCCTCCACTTT. Its translation: CASSGQGDNSPLHF. The chain joins TRBV6-1 to TRBJ1-6; 7 nucleotides align to TRBD1. Trimming cost V 4 bases and J 5 bases; bases outside gene matches: 2. CDR1 is MNHNS, CDR2 SASEGT, per germline. The CDR3 length is 14 residues.

This clonotype was recorded at least ten times. The chain combines TRBV12-3 or TRBV12-4 with TRBJ2-3, with 13 positions matching TRBD2. V gave up 1 base and J gave up 7 bases; unmatched junction bases: 8. This CDR3 region has 17 residues. CDR3: CASSLGAGLAGAYTQYF. The CDR3 DNA sequence: TGTGCCAGCAGTTTAGGGGCTGGACTAGCGGGGGCTTATACGCAGTATTTT.

This clonotype was detected many times. V is TRBV5-1 and J is TRBJ1-2; D is unresolved. The CDR3 covers 13 residues. Trimming left V 0 bases short and J 4 bases short, with 7 bases between. Germline V gene data show CDR1 as SGHRS and CDR2 as YFSETQ. The CDR3 DNA follows: TGCGCCAGCAGCTTGGACGCCTCCTATGGCTACACCTTC. Translation gives CASSLDASYGYTF.

This clonotype came up many times. This rearrangement joins TRBV28 to TRBJ1-2; the D gene is possibly TRBD1 (5 bases). The CDR3 has 12 amino acids. In germline, CDR1 is MDHEN, CDR2 SYDVKM. V lost 6 bases to trimming and J lost 10 bases, with 15 bases between them. CDR3 sequence: CASRNRDSYYTF. In DNA, the CDR3 is TGTGCCAGCAGGAACCGGGACTCTTACTACACCTTC.

This clonotype was counted ten times or more. The chain carries TRBV2 and TRBJ2-7; TRBD1 matches 7 bases. The CDR3 totals 15 residues. Germline V CDR1 and CDR2: SNHLY, FYNNEI. V dropped 3 bases and J dropped 0; count of bases not matched to a gene: 5. This chain's CDR3 is CASSEQGQISYEQYF. In DNA form, the CDR3 reads TGTGCCAGCAGTGAGCAGGGACAGATCTCCTACGAGCAGTACTTC.

This clonotype was seen a handful of times. V gene TRBV7-3 combines with J gene TRBJ1-2; 10 bases are a match to TRBD1. The germline CDR1 and CDR2 sequences are SGHTA and FQGTGA. V lost 5 bases and J lost 6; bases outside the gene matches: 9. The CDR3 contains 15 residues. CDR3 sequence reads: CASSPRQGAKDGYTF. CDR3 nucleotides: TGTGCCAGCAGCCCTAGACAGGGGGCGAAAGATGGCTACACCTTC.

This clonotype was observed a handful of times. V is TRBV6-2 or TRBV6-3 and J is TRBJ2-3; TRBD1 agrees at 7 bases. V shed 6 bases and J 0 bases; nucleotides not matched to a gene: 9. From germline, CDR1 is MNHEY and CDR2 SVGEGT. The length of the CDR3 is 16 residues. The CDR3 reads CASSDTGQASTDTQYF. CDR3 in DNA: TGTGCCAGCAGCGACACTGGACAGGCTAGCACAGATACGCAGTATTTT.

This clonotype was observed at least ten times. J is TRBJ1-1 and V is TRBV3-1; D is possibly TRBD1 (5 bases). The CDR3 is made up of 12 amino acids. Germline CDR1 LGHDT, CDR2 YNNKEL (reference sequence). The ends were cut back, 7 bases at V and 1 base at J, with 7 bases in the middle. For the CDR3, the DNA is TGTGCCAGCACCCAGGGGAACACTGAAGCTTTCTTT. This gives the protein CASTQGNTEAFF. Combining the CDR3 with reference TRBV3-1 and TRBJ1-1 gives the whole variable domain DTAVSQTPKYLVTQMGNDKSIKCEQNLGHDTMYWYKQDSKKFLKIMFSYNNKELIINETVPNRFSPKSPDKAHLNLHINSLELGDSAVYFCASTQGNTEAFFGQGTRLTVV.

CDR3 sequence: CASNTGTVQPQHF. The CDR3 bases are TGTGCCAGCAACACAGGTACCGTTCAGCCCCAGCATTTT. This chain joins TRBV28 and TRBJ1-5, with a possible D match to TRBD1 (5 bases). The CDR3 runs 13 residues. Germline V gene lookup returns CDR1 MDHEN and CDR2 SYDVKM. V gave up 7 bases and J gave up 6 bases, with 13 bases separating them.

V usage is TRBV27 and J usage is TRBJ1-1, with D perhaps matching TRBD1 (5 bases). Looked up from germline, CDR1 is MNHEY and CDR2 is SMNVEV (reference sequence). This CDR3 spans 12 amino acids. Trimming removed 3 bases at V and 8 bases at J, with 10 bases between. CDR3 bases: TGTGCCAGCAGTTTTCCGGGGGGAGAAGCTTTCTTT. It translates to CASSFPGGEAFF.

This clonotype was counted many times. CDR3 in amino acids: CSARDNAAFEAFF. The CDR3 region has the DNA TGCAGTGCTAGAGATAACGCGGCCTTTGAAGCTTTCTTT. The rearrangement joins TRBV20-1 to TRBJ1-1; unclear D gene. V was clipped by 0 bases and J by 7 bases, with 12 bases between them. This CDR3 comprises 13 residues. The germline V gene has CDR1 DFQATT and CDR2 SNEGSKA (reference sequence).

The V gene is TRBV10-2, the J gene TRBJ1-1, with D unclear. This CDR3 is 15 amino acids long. Trimming removed 0 bases at V and 0 bases at J, with 8 bases between. Germline CDR1 and CDR2: WSHSY and SAAADI. The CDR3 is CASSESTRMNTEAFF. DNA for the CDR3: TGCGCCAGCAGTGAGTCAACCAGGATGAACACTGAAGCTTTCTTT.

CDR3: CAWAGGQGAYEQYF. DNA of the CDR3: TGTGCCTGGGCCGGGGGACAGGGGGCGTACGAGCAGTACTTC. The chain employs TRBV30 and TRBJ2-7, with TRBD1 matching over 12 bases. The CDR3 has 14 residues. Losses at the gene ends were 5 bases for V and 4 bases for J; bases not matched to a gene: 6. Germline-derived CDR1 and CDR2 are GTSNPN and SVGIG (reference sequence).

This rearrangement joins TRBV15 to TRBJ2-2; no firm D call. CDR3 size: 12 residues. Germline V gives CDR1 LNHNV, CDR2 YYDKDF (reference sequence). Trimming left V 4 bases short and J 6 bases short, with 6 bases between. The CDR3 coding sequence is TGTGCCACCAGCAAGAGATCCGGGGAGCTGTTTTTT. Translation: CATSKRSGELFF.

This clonotype showed up just a few times. The V call is TRBV14, the J call TRBJ2-7; D ambiguous. The CDR3 extends over 12 amino acids. Germline CDR1 is SGHDN and CDR2 is FVKESK. The V and J ends lost 1 base and 5 bases respectively, with 6 bases between them. This CDR3 is CASSQVANEQYF. The CDR3 DNA sequence: TGTGCCAGCAGCCAAGTGGCGAACGAGCAGTACTTC.

The rearrangement uses TRBV19 and TRBJ1-1; 9 nucleotides line up with TRBD1. Germline V lookup: CDR1 LNHDA, CDR2 SQIVND (reference sequence). The ends lost 3 bases at V and 8 bases at J; junction bases unmatched: 7. This CDR3 is built from 14 residues. CDR3 sequence (DNA): TGTGCCAGTAGTATGGACAGGGGAAGGTTCGAAGCTTTCTTT. Its protein is CASSMDRGRFEAFF.

The chain combines TRBV10-3 with TRBJ2-1; TRBD2 matches at 12 bases. The ends lost 7 bases at V and 1 base at J; junction bases unmatched: 11. Germline CDR1 ENHRY, CDR2 SYGVKD. The CDR3 spans 18 residues. Here the CDR3 DNA reads TGTGCCATCAAACCCGGAAGGACTAGCGGGACTTCCTACAATGAGCAGTTCTTC. Protein sequence: CAIKPGRTSGTSYNEQFF.

This clonotype was observed a few times. This rearrangement joins TRBV4-1 to TRBJ1-5; TRBD1 is a possible D gene (5 bases). This CDR3 spans 17 amino acids. Trimming took off 1 base at V and 3 bases at J, with 16 bases between the two ends. Germline lookup yields CDR1 MGHRA and CDR2 YSYEKL. CDR3 protein: CASSQVPTRGLNQPQHF. Written as DNA, the CDR3 is TGCGCCAGCAGCCAAGTCCCCACCCGGGGCCTCAATCAGCCCCAGCATTTT.